These 30 T cell receptor beta chains came from one sample sequenced in a study of T-cell memory formation after mild COVID-19. TCRdb re-derived calls from the 5' RACE reads in MiXCR, one entry per CDR3 protein. Seen here are around 450,000 distinct CDR3 sequences, about 19% observed once, and the top ten hold around 9.2%. Sequences were obtained from PBMCs or a T cell subset sorted from them (not recorded which). These receptors originate from an adult woman who had mild COVID-19 (a few samples of this study predate the infection). Cell type and time point are not known.

CDR3 nucleotide sequence: TGTGCCAGCAGCTTACTCAAGCGGGGGGGTACGCAGTATTTT. It yields the protein CASSLLKRGGTQYF. V gene TRBV7-2 combines with J gene TRBJ2-3, with 10 bases identical to TRBD2. J gave up 8 bases and V 2 bases, and 4 bases lay outside the gene matches. The CDR3 contains 14 residues. Germline CDR1 and CDR2: SGHTA and FQGNSA. Using reference TRBV7-2 and TRBJ2-3 for the parts outside the CDR3, the full variable domain is GAGVSQSPSNKVTEKGKDVELRCDPISGHTALYWYRQSLGQGLEFLIYFQGNSAPDKSGLPSDRFSAERTGGSVSTLTIQRTQQEDSAVYLCASSLLKRGGTQYFGPGTRLTVL.

This clonotype has a handful of counts. The rearrangement links TRBV4-1 to TRBJ2-7; TRBD2 matches 7 bases. Germline values: CDR1 MGHRA, CDR2 YSYEKL. This CDR3 spans 15 amino acids. Trimming removed 1 base from V and 0 bases from J; junction bases left unmatched: 3. CDR3 DNA sequence: TGCGCCAGCAGCCAAGGGGGGGGGTTCTCCTACGAGCAGTACTTC. It codes for CASSQGGGFSYEQYF.

This clonotype was seen more than once but under ten times. The chain joins TRBV12-3 or TRBV12-4 to TRBJ2-5; D might be TRBD1 or TRBD2, each matching 6 bases. V lost 5 bases and J lost 3, with 16 bases in between. The CDR3 length is 15 residues. CDR3 sequence reads: CASSPPEGGEETQYF. Written as DNA, the CDR3 is TGTGCCAGCAGTCCCCCTGAGGGGGGAGAAGAGACCCAGTACTTC.

This clonotype appeared a few times. The chain recombines TRBV29-1 with TRBJ2-7, with D unclear. V lost 7 bases, J lost 6 bases, and 13 bases lay in between. The CDR3 length is 11 residues. Looked up from germline, CDR1 is SQVTM and CDR2 is ANQGSEA. CDR3 nucleotides: TGCAGCGCAACTTCTATCGGCGAGCAGTACTTC. Translation: CSATSIGEQYF.

The table lists this clonotype with a few counts. CDR3 loop: CATSRKTGLEETQYF. The CDR3 region has the DNA TGTGCCACCAGCAGAAAGACAGGGTTGGAAGAGACCCAGTACTTC. The genes are TRBV15 and TRBJ2-5; TRBD1 matches at 7 bases. Unmatched junction bases numbered 6, after V lost 2 bases and J lost 3 bases. The CDR3 length is 15 residues. Germline V lookup: CDR1 LNHNV, CDR2 YYDKDF (reference sequence).

This clonotype was seen a handful of times. The chain joins TRBV4-3 to TRBJ2-3; 10 nucleotides align to TRBD2. Trimming took 1 base from V and 4 from J; bases not matched to a gene: 2. CDR1 is LGHNA, CDR2 YSLEER, per germline. CDR3 size: 15 residues. CDR3 amino acids: CASSQASGRADTQYF. DNA of the CDR3: TGCGCCAGCAGCCAAGCTAGCGGGAGAGCAGATACGCAGTATTTT.

The chain is built from TRBV20-1 and TRBJ2-3, with D possibly being TRBD1 (6 bases). CDR1 and CDR2 from the germline V gene are DFQATT and SNEGSKA (reference sequence). V was cut by 5 bases and J by 2 bases, with 11 bases left in between. CDR3 length: 13 amino acids. The DNA for the CDR3 is TGCAGTGCTCCACAGGGAACCACAGATACGCAGTATTTT. Translation: CSAPQGTTDTQYF.

The chain employs TRBV6-2 or TRBV6-3 and TRBJ2-7; D is unresolved. Trimming left V 2 bases short and J 5 bases short, with 7 bases between. The germline V gene has CDR1 MNHEY and CDR2 SVGEGT. The CDR3 is 12 residues long. For the CDR3, the DNA is TGTGCCAGCAGTTACCCAGCGAACGAGCAGTACTTC. Its translation: CASSYPANEQYF.

The V gene is TRBV4-1, the J gene TRBJ1-4; a weak D match, TRBD1 (6 bases). CDR1 MGHRA and CDR2 YSYEKL come from the germline V gene. The V gene lost 0 bases and the J gene lost 8 bases, with 13 bases spanning the gap. The CDR3 consists of 15 residues. This chain's CDR3 is CASSQDQGSWEKLFF. The CDR3 DNA reads TGCGCCAGCAGCCAAGATCAGGGGTCGTGGGAAAAACTGTTTTTT.

Only a few counts were recorded for this clonotype. The chain has TRBV12-3 or TRBV12-4 and TRBJ2-1; D possibly corresponds to TRBD1 (6 bases). Deletions cut 5 bases from V and 8 bases from J, with 25 bases between. This CDR3 spans 17 amino acids. Here the CDR3 reads CASSVYLGAAPRDEQFF. In nucleotides, the CDR3 is TGTGCCAGCAGTGTTTACTTGGGGGCGGCCCCGCGGGATGAGCAGTTCTTC.

The J gene is TRBJ1-2, the V gene TRBV20-1; TRBD1 might be the D (5 bases). Per the germline V gene, CDR1 is DFQATT and CDR2 is SNEGSKA (reference sequence). This CDR3 comprises 12 residues. Trimming removed 0 bases at V and 8 bases at J, with 10 bases between. The CDR3 bases are TGCAGTGCTAGAGATGGGGGATGGGGCTACACCTTC. This codes for CSARDGGWGYTF.

This clonotype was detected only a few times. The genes are TRBV29-1 and TRBJ2-3, with a tentative D call TRBD2 (5 bases). The V and J ends lost 4 bases and 4 bases respectively, with 18 bases between them. Germline-derived CDR1 and CDR2 are SQVTM and ANQGSEA. CDR3 size: 15 residues. The CDR3 loop is CSVVLAPASADTQYF. The CDR3 DNA reads TGCAGCGTTGTTTTAGCGCCGGCCTCCGCAGATACGCAGTATTTT.

This clonotype was picked up a small number of times. This chain's CDR3 is CASSSEGLANEKLFF. The CDR3 DNA reads TGTGCCAGCAGCTCCGAGGGGTTGGCTAATGAAAAACTGTTTTTT. The gene calls are TRBV7-9 and TRBJ1-4; D may be TRBD1 (5 bases). V lost 4 bases and J 3 bases, leaving 12 bases between the germline ends. CDR1 and CDR2 (germline): SEHNR, FQNEAQ (reference sequence). The CDR3 runs 15 residues.

This clonotype was seen only a few times. The CDR3 DNA reads TGTGCCAGCAGCTTCTCAGGTCTGGTCTCCTACGAGCAGTACTTC. Encoded protein: CASSFSGLVSYEQYF. The chain has TRBV7-2 and TRBJ2-7; D is uncertain. Per the germline V gene, CDR1 is SGHTA and CDR2 is FQGNSA. Trimming left V 3 bases short and J 0 bases short, with 12 bases between. The CDR3 covers 15 residues.

This clonotype occurred a few times. V usage is TRBV4-1 and J usage is TRBJ2-5; 15 positions agree with TRBD2. CDR3 length equals 17 residues. From germline, CDR1 is MGHRA and CDR2 YSYEKL. With V trimmed by 4 bases and J by 4 bases, 7 bases remained unmatched. CDR3: CASSLRTSGGAGETQYF. Here the CDR3 DNA reads TGCGCCAGCAGCCTTCGGACTAGCGGGGGGGCCGGAGAGACCCAGTACTTC.

A few counts support this clonotype. The chain combines TRBV12-3 or TRBV12-4 with TRBJ2-5; TRBD2 aligns across 7 bases. The CDR3 has 15 amino acids. The trim removed 2 bases at V and 4 bases at J, leaving 7 bases unmatched. Here the CDR3 reads CASSLYQGGVETQYF. DNA for the CDR3: TGTGCCAGCAGTTTATACCAGGGAGGGGTAGAGACCCAGTACTTC.

V usage is TRBV9 and J usage is TRBJ2-2; 10 bases agree with TRBD1. CDR3 length equals 16 residues. Per the germline V gene, CDR1 is SGDLS and CDR2 is YYNGEE. Losses at the gene ends were 7 bases for V and 0 bases for J; bases not matched to a gene: 6. The CDR3 loop reads CASSGTGASNTGELFF. The CDR3 DNA follows: TGTGCCAGCTCCGGGACAGGGGCTTCGAACACCGGGGAGCTGTTTTTT.

The chain links TRBV24-1 to TRBJ1-1; perhaps TRBD1 as D (6 bases). CDR1 and CDR2 (germline): KGHDR, SFDVKD. CDR3 size: 15 residues. Deletions cut 5 bases from V and 0 bases from J, with 12 bases between. The CDR3 sequence is CATSAGTNMNTEAFF. CDR3 bases: TGTGCCACCAGTGCCGGGACAAACATGAACACTGAAGCTTTCTTT.

The J gene is TRBJ2-6, the V gene TRBV29-1, with 8 bases fitting TRBD1. The CDR3 covers 15 residues. J was trimmed by 0 bases and V by 5 bases; bases with no gene match: 3. Germline-derived CDR1 and CDR2 are SQVTM and ANQGSEA. The CDR3 region has the DNA TGCAGCGTTCGGACAGGGAGCTCTGGGGCCAACGTCCTGACTTTC. Translation gives CSVRTGSSGANVLTF.

This clonotype was observed a few times. The rearrangement links TRBV24-1 to TRBJ2-1, with 12 bases that match TRBD1. V gave up 4 bases and J gave up 6 bases; unmatched junction bases: 9. The CDR3 loop spans 17 amino acids. CDR1 KGHDR and CDR2 SFDVKD come from the germline V gene. The CDR3 loop reads CATSDPNRDRGLNEQFF. The CDR3 DNA reads as TGTGCCACCAGTGACCCGAACCGGGACAGGGGGCTCAATGAGCAGTTCTTC.

The chain uses TRBV12-3 or TRBV12-4 and TRBJ2-1, with D tentatively TRBD2 (6 bases). The CDR3 has 15 residues. Trimming took 1 base from V and 2 from J, leaving 9 bases between them. The CDR3: CASSLEGGPYNEQFF. CDR3 coding DNA: TGTGCCAGCAGTTTAGAGGGAGGCCCCTACAATGAGCAGTTCTTC.

The V call is TRBV3-1, the J call TRBJ2-7; D unresolved. V was cut by 5 bases and J by 5 bases, with 16 bases left in between. The CDR3 has 14 residues. Germline CDR1 LGHDT, CDR2 YNNKEL (reference sequence). This CDR3 reads CASSYQISQNEQYF. The CDR3 coding sequence is TGTGCCAGCAGCTATCAGATTAGCCAGAACGAGCAGTACTTC.

This clonotype came up a few times. The chain combines TRBV29-1 with TRBJ2-6, with no clear D. Germline assignment: CDR1 SQVTM and CDR2 ANQGSEA. The length of the CDR3 is 16 residues. Trimming cost V 4 bases and J 1 base, with 14 bases left between them. The CDR3 DNA is TGCAGCGTTGTTCTGTTTGTCGGATCTGGGGCCAACGTCCTGACTTTC. This codes for CSVVLFVGSGANVLTF.

The V gene is TRBV5-1, the J gene TRBJ2-7; tentative D call: TRBD2 (5 bases). The CDR3 consists of 17 residues. Per germline, CDR1 SGHRS and CDR2 YFSETQ. Trimming stripped 4 bases from V and 7 bases from J, with 27 bases between. CDR3 DNA sequence: TGCGCCAGCAGCGTTGTTACAGAGGGATCCCCCTTGGGGGAGCAGTACTTC. Translating it yields CASSVVTEGSPLGEQYF.

The rearrangement links TRBV12-3 or TRBV12-4 to TRBJ1-1, with D maybe TRBD1 (5 bases). CDR3 size: 12 residues. The germline V and J ends were trimmed by 5 bases and 7 bases, with 11 bases remaining between them. The CDR3 DNA reads as TGTGCCAGCAGTGCGGGGGTTTTTGAAGCTTTCTTT. Translated: CASSAGVFEAFF.

This clonotype was counted many times. The rearrangement links TRBV9 to TRBJ2-7; maybe TRBD1 (5 bases). V lost 3 bases and J 4 bases, leaving 11 bases between the germline ends. CDR3 length: 13 residues. The germline gives CDR1 SGDLS, CDR2 YYNGEE. The CDR3 bases are TGTGCCAGCAGCGCCAATTCAGGGTACGAGCAGTACTTC. Translation: CASSANSGYEQYF.

The genes are TRBV20-1 and TRBJ2-1; tentative D call: TRBD1 (5 bases). Per the germline V gene, CDR1 is DFQATT and CDR2 is SNEGSKA (reference sequence). This CDR3 contains 15 residues. The V and J ends lost 0 bases and 8 bases respectively, with 17 bases between them. CDR3 sequence (DNA): TGCAGTGCTAGAGATGGGCAGGGAAGCATCCATGAGCAGTTCTTC. The encoded protein is CSARDGQGSIHEQFF.

The chain carries TRBV7-9 and TRBJ2-6; D is uncertain. CDR1 SEHNR and CDR2 FQNEAQ come from the germline V gene (reference sequence). This CDR3 comprises 16 residues. With 2 bases removed from V and 0 bases from J, the gap between germline ends came to 8 bases. The CDR3 protein is CASSLFLVSGANVLTF. The CDR3 nucleotides are TGTGCCAGCAGCTTATTCCTAGTCTCTGGGGCCAACGTCCTGACTTTC.

In its sample, this clonotype was seen a few times. The chain couples TRBV6-1 to TRBJ2-3, with 7 bases aligning to TRBD2. With 7 bases clipped from V and 1 base from J, the junction kept 11 bases outside the gene matches. The CDR3 length is 16 residues. CDR1 and CDR2 from the germline V gene are MNHNS and SASEGT. In DNA, the CDR3 is TGTGCCAGCAAGCCCTTCATTCGGGGGGGCACAGATACGCAGTATTTT. Its protein product is CASKPFIRGGTDTQYF.

The rearrangement joins TRBV6-2 or TRBV6-3 to TRBJ2-2; a possible D gene is TRBD1 (5 bases). Germline CDR1 MNHEY, CDR2 SVGEGT. V was clipped by 0 bases and J by 4 bases, with 12 bases between them. The CDR3 extends over 16 amino acids. As DNA, the CDR3 is TGTGCCAGCAGTTACTCGATCCCCAGGGCCACCGGGGAGCTGTTTTTT. Protein: CASSYSIPRATGELFF.